Following are 17 T cell receptor beta chains from one sample sequenced in a study of blood T cell repertoires in COVID-19. This table comes from immunoSEQ multiplex PCR, and its TCRdb copy is limited to in-frame clones, with some not included. The table has 160,000 or so clones, around 81% seen once. Source material: PBMCs or T cells enriched from blood (not recorded which). These receptors were taken from a man aged 40-55 years who had recovered from COVID-19.

V gene TRBV7-2 combines with J gene TRBJ1-2; 7 bases are a match to TRBD1. The V gene end was trimmed by 4 bases and the J gene end by 4 bases; junction bases not matched to a gene: 12. Germline assignment: CDR1 SGHTA and CDR2 FQGNSA. This CDR3 is built from 16 residues. For the CDR3, the DNA is TGTGCCAGCAGCTCAACGAGACAGGGAATAGGCTATGGCTACACCTTC. This codes for CASSSTRQGIGYGYTF.

This clone appeared a single time. The chain combines TRBV14 with TRBJ2-7, with 9 bases identical to TRBD1. The CDR3 is 17 amino acids. After removal of 4 bases from V and 0 bases from J, the junction contained 10 bases not matched to a gene. In germline, CDR1 is SGHDN, CDR2 FVKESK. The CDR3 reads CASSPFGGTGTSYEQYF. The CDR3 nucleotides read TGTGCCAGCAGCCCCTTTGGGGGGACAGGGACCTCCTACGAGCAGTACTTC.

This clone showed up just a few times. The chain combines TRBV6-4 with TRBJ2-2; tentatively, D is TRBD1 (6 bases). The ends were cut back, 5 bases at V and 0 bases at J, with 7 bases in the middle. This CDR3 contains 14 residues. Germline V gene data show CDR1 as MRHNA and CDR2 as SNTAGT. CDR3 nucleotide sequence: TGTGCCAGCAGTCAGGGGCCGAACACCGGGGAGCTGTTTTTT. Protein product: CASSQGPNTGELFF.

The rearrangement uses TRBV13 and TRBJ2-7, with 10 bases lining up with TRBD2. Trimming cost V 1 base and J 6 bases; bases outside gene matches: 12. From germline, CDR1 is PRHDT and CDR2 FYEKMQ (reference sequence). The CDR3 extends over 17 amino acids. The CDR3 nucleotides read TGTGCCAGCAGCTTAGAAAGCGGGGGGGCCGGGTCAAGCGAGCAGTACGTC. This gives the protein CASSLESGGAGSSEQYV.

This sequence joins TRBV7-9 and TRBJ2-3, with 8 bases matching TRBD2. The germline CDR1 and CDR2 sequences are SEHNR and FQNEAQ (reference sequence). The J segment lost 2 bases and the V segment lost 0 bases, leaving 4 bases of the junction unmatched. CDR3 length: 16 residues. The CDR3 DNA follows: TGTGCCAGCAGCTTAGCCCAGCGGGGGATCACAGATACGCAGTATTTT. Translated, it gives CASSLAQRGITDTQYF.

Only a few counts were recorded for this clone. This rearrangement joins TRBV5-1 to TRBJ1-3, with TRBD1 as a possible D gene (6 bases). V was pared by 7 bases and J by 0 bases, with 14 bases between. From germline, CDR1 is SGHRS and CDR2 YFSETQ. The CDR3 contains 15 residues. The CDR3 DNA reads TGCGCCAGCGGACCCACAGGGAACTCTGGAAACACCATATATTTT. This translates into CASGPTGNSGNTIYF. The full variable domain, its missing parts supplied by reference TRBV5-1 and TRBJ1-3, is KAGVTQTPRYLIKTRGQQVTLSCSPISGHRSVSWYQQTPGQGLQFLFEYFSETQRNKGNFPGRFSGRQFSNSRSEMNVSTLELGDSALYLCASGPTGNSGNTIYFGEGSWLTVV.

The rearrangement joins TRBV30 to TRBJ1-1; D perhaps matches TRBD1 (6 bases). The germline V gene encodes CDR1 GTSNPN and CDR2 SVGIG (reference sequence). Trimming stripped 0 bases from V and 4 bases from J, with 12 bases between. There are 14 residues in the CDR3. CDR3: CAWSVLGGATEAFF. The CDR3 nucleotides are TGTGCCTGGAGTGTTTTGGGGGGGGCCACTGAAGCTTTCTTT.

This rearrangement joins TRBV9 to TRBJ1-1, with 7 bases identical to TRBD1. The germline V gene encodes CDR1 SGDLS and CDR2 YYNGEE. The junction had 8 bases not matched to a gene; V was cut back by 5 bases and J by 4 bases. This CDR3 spans 14 amino acids. Written as DNA, the CDR3 is TGTGCCAGCAGACAGGGGAGTTATAGCACTGAAGCTTTCTTT. Encoded protein: CASRQGSYSTEAFF.

A few counts support this clone. The rearrangement links TRBV13 to TRBJ2-7; 7 nucleotides agree with TRBD2. Per germline, CDR1 PRHDT and CDR2 FYEKMQ (reference sequence). Trimming at V came to 2 bases and at J to 6 bases, leaving 7 bases not matched to a gene. The CDR3 sequence is 14 residues long. CDR3 coding DNA: TGTGCCAGCAGCTTAAGAGGGGAGGGGACCGAGCAGTACGTC. This sequence encodes CASSLRGEGTEQYV.

The gene calls are TRBV18 and TRBJ2-3; no definite D call. The ends were cut back, 3 bases at V and 3 bases at J, with 10 bases in the middle. Germline-derived CDR1 and CDR2 are KGHSH and LQKENI. The CDR3 covers 14 residues. Written as DNA, the CDR3 is TGTGCCAGCTCACCCGCCGGGTGGACAGATACGCAGTATTTT. Translation gives CASSPAGWTDTQYF.

The chain links TRBV6-5 to TRBJ1-1, with unresolved D. In germline, CDR1 is MNHEY, CDR2 SVGAGI. V lost 0 bases and J 2 bases, leaving 10 bases between the germline ends. The CDR3 contains 15 residues. CDR3 DNA: TGTGCCAGCAGTTACTCGACTTTTTTAAACACTGAAGCTTTCTTT. The encoded protein is CASSYSTFLNTEAFF.

The CDR3 DNA reads TGTGCCAGCCGGACAGGGAGCAATCAGCCCCAGCATTTT. Translated, it gives CASRTGSNQPQHF. The rearrangement links TRBV28 to TRBJ1-5; 8 bases are a match to TRBD1. This CDR3 contains 13 residues. The germline gives CDR1 MDHEN, CDR2 SYDVKM. V trimming: 8 bases; J trimming: 1 base; junction bases outside the gene matches: 1.

The chain combines TRBV2 with TRBJ2-3; 12 nucleotides agree with TRBD2. V lost 3 bases and J lost 8; bases outside the gene matches: 6. This CDR3 is 15 amino acids long. Germline V gene data show CDR1 as SNHLY and CDR2 as FYNNEI. The CDR3 DNA sequence: TGTGCCAGCAGTGAGTCTAGCGGGGGGGCTATTACGCAGTATTTT. It encodes CASSESSGGAITQYF.

V is TRBV30 and J is TRBJ2-2, with D unresolved. The CDR3 spans 14 residues. V was trimmed by 0 bases and J by 4 bases, leaving 9 bases between them. Germline CDR1 GTSNPN, CDR2 SVGIG (reference sequence). Here the CDR3 reads CAWSVHRFTGELFF. CDR3 bases: TGTGCCTGGAGTGTACACAGATTCACCGGGGAGCTGTTTTTT.

This clone was observed once. This rearrangement joins TRBV7-8 to TRBJ1-4; 7 bases align to TRBD1. Germline V lookup: CDR1 SGHVS, CDR2 FQNEAQ. V lost 4 bases to trimming and J lost 5 bases; unmatched junction nucleotides: 16. This CDR3 has 18 residues. DNA for the CDR3: TGTGCCAGCAGCTCCCCCGCAACAGGGGTAAGCGCGAATGAAAAACTGTTTTTT. Its translation is CASSSPATGVSANEKLFF.

This chain links TRBV7-3 with TRBJ2-1; D ambiguous. The CDR3 runs 12 residues. CDR1 SGHTA and CDR2 FQGTGA come from the germline V gene. V was cut by 5 bases and J by 9 bases, with 11 bases left in between. CDR3 loop: CASSPETGEQFF. The CDR3 nucleotides are TGTGCCAGCAGCCCCGAGACGGGTGAGCAGTTCTTC.

In this sample, this clone turned up many times. V usage is TRBV3-1 (or the pseudogene TRBV3-2) and J usage is TRBJ1-6; 7 bases fit TRBD1. The CDR3 spans 16 residues. The J segment lost 0 bases and the V segment lost 1 base, leaving 0 bases of the junction unmatched. CDR1 LGHDT and CDR2 YNNKEL come from the germline V gene (reference sequence). The CDR3 DNA reads TGTGCCAGCAGCCAAGGACAGGGCTCCTATAATTCACCCCTCCACTTT. It translates to CASSQGQGSYNSPLHF.